This TCR beta chain appears in the sequencing data of a study of blood T cells in healthy people across ages. General study results and limits: Calculation of diversity from one million T cells yielded estimates considered to be underestimates. Long-lived donors carried more naive CD4+ cells and greater diversity than aged donors.

A remark on this clonotype: As yet, its antigen is unknown.

The amount of total RNA extracted per sample was at least 5.5 micrograms. A second about 7 to 12 cycle PCR used barcoded and J-beta primers. No fewer than 2.5 million CDR3-containing paired-end reads came from each sample. One entry per CDR3 protein results from TCRdb running MiXCR on the 5' RACE reads. This sample has about 800,000 distinct CDR3 sequences; about three fifths occur once, and the top ten carry 20% to 25%. V dropped 0 bases and J dropped 1 base, with 8 bases sitting between them. The CDR3 extends over 15 amino acids. CDR1 is MGHRA and CDR2 is YSYEKL in the germline V gene. This clonotype originated in a man aged 25 to 45 in good health. Source material: blood. J is TRBJ2-3 and V is TRBV4-1, with D uncertain. The CDR3: CASSQEDAGTDTQYF. DNA of the CDR3: TGCGCCAGCAGCCAAGAGGACGCCGGCACAGATACGCAGTATTTT.